This T cell receptor beta chain emerged from a study of T cell changes during pregnancy in multiple sclerosis (dated by TCRdb to the late 2010s). At the level of the whole study: Changes in the T cell repertoire over the course of pregnancy were examined in this study in women with multiple sclerosis.

The CDR3 numbers 16 residues from cysteine through phenylalanine. Only CDR3 DNA remains: 48 bases, in frame from the first base. V and J are trimmed by 4 bases and 0 bases, and the gene matches miss 2 bases of the junction. CDR1 SNHLY and CDR2 FYNNEI are derived from the germline V gene. On this clone: Its antigen target is currently unknown. Base qualities are missing; no much larger clone stands one base away.

The library was built by means of the immunoSEQ multiplex PCR assay. Imported from immuneACCESS, the table was reduced by TCRdb to in-frame sequences with V and J called. These copies leave out some clones; in studies compared against another copy, an unresolved V gene accounts for under half, and the cause of the remainder is not known. The sample records about 85,000 clones, approximately 90% of which are singletons. The ten largest make up more than 2% of the sample. This sequence uses TRBV2 and TRBJ2-5; 13 bases in between match TRBD2. Sequencing used peripheral blood, obtained in the first trimester of pregnancy. The TCR was taken from a female donor with multiple sclerosis, enrolled in a pregnancy study. The CDR3 amino acid sequence is: CASSVGTSGNQETQYF. The nucleotides are TGTGCCAGCAGTGTTGGGACTAGCGGGAACCAAGAGACCCAGTACTTC.